The 18 T cell receptor beta chains below were found in one sample sequenced in a study of control samples from healthy donors and cancer patients. The table came from immunoSEQ multiplex PCR; TCRdb's copy has only in-frame clones and leaves some out. The table lists 130,000 or so clones, about 89% of them singletons, with about 7.6% in the top ten. Sequenced input: blood. The receptor set was obtained from a man aged 18 to 29 in good health.

The rearrangement links TRBV5-1 to TRBJ1-2, with D possibly TRBD1 on 6 matching bases. V was pared by 4 bases and J by 1 base, with 17 bases between. From germline, CDR1 is SGHRS and CDR2 YFSETQ. This CDR3 has 16 residues. In DNA, the CDR3 is TGCGCCAGCAGCCCTGATGGGGGGCTTAATAACTATGGCTACACCTTC. Protein: CASSPDGGLNNYGYTF.

V is TRBV19 and J is TRBJ1-5, with TRBD1 matching 10 bases. This CDR3 comprises 16 residues. With 5 bases clipped from V and 1 base from J, the junction kept 5 bases outside the gene matches. The germline CDR1 and CDR2 sequences are LNHDA and SQIVND (reference sequence). CDR3 sequence (DNA): TGTGCCAGTAGTGCCCGGGACAGGGGAAGCAATCAGCCCCAGCATTTT. Protein: CASSARDRGSNQPQHF.

The V and J genes are TRBV5-1 and TRBJ1-1; tentatively, D is TRBD1 (6 bases). CDR3 size: 16 residues. Looked up from germline, CDR1 is SGHRS and CDR2 is YFSETQ. V lost 0 bases and J lost 0, with 12 bases in between. Here the CDR3 reads CASSLGSGAVNTEAFF. DNA of the CDR3: TGCGCCAGCAGCTTGGGGTCGGGGGCGGTGAACACTGAAGCTTTCTTT.

The chain couples TRBV30 to TRBJ2-7, with D unclear. Per germline, CDR1 GTSNPN and CDR2 SVGIG (reference sequence). V was cut by 0 bases and J by 4 bases, with 7 bases left in between. This CDR3 region has 12 residues. The CDR3 sequence is CAWSVLQYEQYF. Written as DNA, the CDR3 is TGTGCCTGGAGTGTCCTTCAGTACGAGCAGTACTTC.

J is TRBJ2-6 and V is TRBV19; TRBD1 matches at 9 bases. CDR1 and CDR2 from the germline V gene are LNHDA and SQIVND (reference sequence). This CDR3 spans 18 amino acids. Unmatched junction bases numbered 11, after V lost 4 bases and J lost 4 bases. The CDR3 loop reads CASSRTGEGTGGANVLTF. As DNA, the CDR3 is TGTGCCAGTAGTAGGACAGGGGAGGGTACAGGGGGGGCCAACGTCCTGACTTTC.

The chain is built from TRBV4-1 and TRBJ2-5, with unresolved D. Trimming cost V 1 base and J 5 bases, with 23 bases left between them. The CDR3 totals 18 residues. From germline, CDR1 is MGHRA and CDR2 YSYEKL. For the CDR3, the DNA is TGCGCCAGCAGCCAAGTCCCAGGTGGTCACGGGTCGGTGGAGACCCAGTACTTC. Its protein product is CASSQVPGGHGSVETQYF.

This clone has a single count. The chain uses TRBV4-2 and TRBJ1-4; 11 bases are shared with TRBD1. Germline lookup yields CDR1 LGHNA and CDR2 YNFKEQ. With V trimmed by 2 bases and J by 9 bases, 8 bases remained unmatched. The CDR3 has 16 amino acids. CDR3: CASSQPSGTGGQKLFF. The CDR3 DNA reads as TGTGCCAGCAGCCAACCCTCGGGGACAGGGGGGCAAAAACTGTTTTTT.

The rearrangement uses TRBV19 and TRBJ1-2; D is uncertain. Looked up from germline, CDR1 is LNHDA and CDR2 is SQIVND (reference sequence). Trimming left V 5 bases short and J 8 bases short, with 12 bases between. This CDR3 has 12 residues. The CDR3 coding sequence is TGTGCCAGTAGTTGGACGCTAGGAGGCTACACCTTC. This sequence encodes CASSWTLGGYTF.

This chain connects TRBV19 to TRBJ1-1; D unclear. Trimming shortened V by 1 base and J by 4 bases, and 4 bases separated the two germline ends. Germline loops: CDR1 LNHDA, CDR2 SQIVND (reference sequence). This CDR3 has 12 amino acids. The CDR3 region has the DNA TGTGCCAGTAGTATAGGGCCCACTGAAGCTTTCTTT. Translation: CASSIGPTEAFF.

The V call is TRBV4-1, the J call TRBJ2-7; 16 bases line up with TRBD2. CDR3 length: 18 residues. Germline CDR1 is MGHRA and CDR2 is YSYEKL. Trimming removed 0 bases from V and 4 bases from J; junction bases left unmatched: 6. CDR3 loop: CASSQDPGTSGGAYEQYF. As DNA, the CDR3 is TGCGCCAGCAGCCAAGATCCCGGGACTAGCGGGGGGGCGTACGAGCAGTACTTC.

The rearrangement uses TRBV3-1 (or the pseudogene TRBV3-2) and TRBJ2-5, with D possibly being TRBD2 (5 bases). Trimming removed 3 bases from V and 8 bases from J, with 13 bases in between. The germline gives CDR1 LGHDT, CDR2 YNNKEL (reference sequence). The CDR3 totals 13 residues. The CDR3 DNA reads TGTGCCAGCAGCCAGACCCGGGATAACACCCAGTACTTC. As protein: CASSQTRDNTQYF.

The chain recombines TRBV7-3 with TRBJ1-1; D is unclear. With 5 bases removed from V and 5 bases from J, the gap between germline ends came to 12 bases. The CDR3 is 13 residues long. Germline CDR1 reads SGHTA; CDR2 reads FQGTGA. CDR3 in amino acids: CASSLRATTEAFF. The CDR3 bases are TGTGCCAGCAGCCTCCGGGCGACTACTGAAGCTTTCTTT.

The chain joins TRBV5-1 to TRBJ2-7; D gene ambiguous. Germline V gene data show CDR1 as SGHRS and CDR2 as YFSETQ. V lost 4 bases and J lost 4, with 18 bases in between. This CDR3 is built from 15 residues. CDR3 nucleotide sequence: TGCGCCAGCAGCCTTCTGACTCCTGGGCCTTACGAGCAGTACTTC. Amino acids: CASSLLTPGPYEQYF.

This clone was seen just once. V and J are TRBV2 and TRBJ1-6; unclear D gene. The V gene's germline CDR1 is SNHLY and CDR2 FYNNEI. This CDR3 is 13 amino acids long. V was pared by 1 base and J by 9 bases, with 7 bases between. The CDR3 is CASSEVGFSPLHF. Written as DNA, the CDR3 is TGTGCCAGCAGTGAAGTTGGATTTTCACCCCTCCACTTT.

This clone has a handful of counts. The chain employs TRBV21-1 and TRBJ1-1. TRBV21-1 is flagged as a pseudogene. The CDR3 consists of 16 residues. This chain's CDR3 is CASSTHVKDLNTEAFF. The CDR3 DNA is TGTGCCAGCAGCACCCACGTCAAGGACTTGAACACTGAAGCTTTCTTT.

V usage is TRBV2 and J usage is TRBJ2-7, with 10 nucleotides matching TRBD2. The CDR3 is made up of 14 amino acids. V dropped 6 bases and J dropped 3; count of bases not matched to a gene: 5. Germline CDR1 is SNHLY and CDR2 is FYNNEI. CDR3 bases: TGTGCCAGCAGGGAGCGGGGGGGTATCTACGAGCAGTACTTC. Translation gives CASRERGGIYEQYF.

The chain employs TRBV4-1 and TRBJ1-3; D call uncertain. Trimming took 1 base from V and 0 from J, leaving 7 bases between them. The V gene's germline CDR1 is MGHRA and CDR2 YSYEKL. The CDR3 loop spans 15 amino acids. The CDR3 DNA sequence: TGCGCCAGCAGCCAAGGACTCAACTCTGGAAACACCATATATTTT. Its translation: CASSQGLNSGNTIYF.

The gene calls are TRBV19 and TRBJ2-5; no clear D gene. Germline V gene data show CDR1 as LNHDA and CDR2 as SQIVND (reference sequence). V was clipped by 4 bases and J by 2 bases, with 8 bases between them. The CDR3 is 13 amino acids. The CDR3 sequence: CASSNPEQETQYF. In DNA form, the CDR3 reads TGTGCCAGTAGTAATCCAGAACAAGAGACCCAGTACTTC.